The 8 T cell receptor beta chains below all came from one sample that was sequenced in a study of blood T cells in healthy people across ages. A second PCR, run for about 6 to 11 cycles, used a sample-barcoded 5' primer plus a J-beta primer mix. TCRdb passed the 5' RACE reads through MiXCR, listing each CDR3 protein once. This table holds just under 750,000 distinct CDR3 sequences, 22% found once. The sequenced sample was blood. Source of these receptors: a man between 70 and 80 years old in good health.

In this sample, this clonotype turned up a few times. The genes are TRBV4-2 and TRBJ1-4; 7 bases line up with TRBD1. CDR1 and CDR2 from the germline V gene are LGHNA and YNFKEQ. V dropped 4 bases and J dropped 3; count of bases not matched to a gene: 5. The CDR3 has 15 residues. This chain's CDR3 is CASSPSGGANEKLFF. CDR3 coding DNA: TGTGCCAGCAGCCCTTCAGGGGGGGCTAATGAAAAACTGTTTTTT.

In its sample, this clonotype was seen a few times. This sequence joins TRBV12-3 or TRBV12-4 and TRBJ1-2; D is possibly TRBD1 (5 bases). The CDR3 extends over 15 amino acids. V dropped 3 bases and J dropped 3 bases, with 14 bases sitting between them. The CDR3 coding sequence is TGTGCCAGCAGTTTTGGCCCGGGGCAGTACTATGGCTACACCTTC. Residues: CASSFGPGQYYGYTF.

The V gene is TRBV10-3, the J gene TRBJ1-6; possibly TRBD1 for D (6 bases). Germline-derived CDR1 and CDR2 are ENHRY and SYGVKD. This CDR3 is built from 14 residues. V gave up 5 bases and J gave up 9 bases, with 14 bases separating them. This chain's CDR3 is CAISLQGSSSPLHF. The CDR3 coding sequence is TGTGCCATCAGTCTACAGGGATCAAGTTCACCCCTCCACTTT.

The chain has TRBV9 and TRBJ2-1; 7 bases line up with TRBD1. CDR3 length: 20 residues. J lost 0 bases, V lost 0 bases, and 15 bases had no gene match. In germline, CDR1 is SGDLS, CDR2 YYNGEE. Written as DNA, the CDR3 is TGTGCCAGCAGCGTAGCTCTGGCAGGGGGTGCTTCGTCCTCCTACAATGAGCAGTTCTTC. Translation: CASSVALAGGASSSYNEQFF. Complete variable domain (other parts from reference TRBV9 and TRBJ2-1): DSGVTQTPKHLITATGQRVTLRCSPRSGDLSVYWYQQSLDQGLQFLIQYYNGEERAKGNILERFSAQQFPDLHSELNLSSLELGDSALYFCASSVALAGGASSSYNEQFFGPGTRLTVL.

The chain couples TRBV6-2 or TRBV6-3 to TRBJ1-2, with unresolved D. CDR3 length: 13 amino acids. CDR1 and CDR2 from the germline V gene are MNHEY and SVGEGT. Deletions cut 2 bases from V and 6 bases from J, with 10 bases between. CDR3 bases: TGTGCCAGCAGTTACGGGGAAAACAATGGCTACACCTTC. Its translation is CASSYGENNGYTF.

The V and J genes are TRBV12-3 or TRBV12-4 and TRBJ1-5; D unresolved. V lost 3 bases, J lost 7 bases, and 13 bases lay in between. This CDR3 spans 14 amino acids. The CDR3 DNA reads as TGTGCCAGCAGTTTGAAAAGGGTCGAACAGCCCCAGCATTTT. Its translation: CASSLKRVEQPQHF.

The J gene is TRBJ2-6, the V gene TRBV21-1; the D segment call TRBD1 is taken from the table without a DNA check. TRBV21-1 is noted as a pseudogene. CDR3 length: 20 amino acids. Here the CDR3 DNA reads TGTGCCAGCAGCAGCCGGGACAGGGAGTCCCACCTCTCTGGGGCCAACGTCCTGACTTTC. It codes for CASSSRDRESHLSGANVLTF.

V gene TRBV12-3 or TRBV12-4 combines with J gene TRBJ2-2; 8 bases align to TRBD2. V trimming: 3 bases; J trimming: 1 base; junction bases outside the gene matches: 1. The CDR3 loop spans 15 amino acids. CDR3 sequence (DNA): TGTGCCAGCAGTTTTAGCGGGATGAACACCGGGGAGCTGTTTTTT. It specifies CASSFSGMNTGELFF.